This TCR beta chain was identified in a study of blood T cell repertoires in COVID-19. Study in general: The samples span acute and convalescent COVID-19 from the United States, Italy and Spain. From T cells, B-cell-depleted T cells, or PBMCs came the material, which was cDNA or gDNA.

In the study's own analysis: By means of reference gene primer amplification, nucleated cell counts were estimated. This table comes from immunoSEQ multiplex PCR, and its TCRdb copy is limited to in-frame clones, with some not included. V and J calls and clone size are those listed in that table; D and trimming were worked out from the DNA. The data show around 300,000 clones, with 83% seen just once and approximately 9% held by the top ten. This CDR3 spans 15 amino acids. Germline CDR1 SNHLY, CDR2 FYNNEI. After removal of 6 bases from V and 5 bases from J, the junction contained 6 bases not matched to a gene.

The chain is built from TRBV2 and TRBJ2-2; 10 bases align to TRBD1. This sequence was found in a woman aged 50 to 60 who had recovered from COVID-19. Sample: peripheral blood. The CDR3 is CASRTGTGVTGELFF. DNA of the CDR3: TGTGCCAGCAGAACCGGGACAGGGGTGACCGGGGAGCTGTTTTTT.